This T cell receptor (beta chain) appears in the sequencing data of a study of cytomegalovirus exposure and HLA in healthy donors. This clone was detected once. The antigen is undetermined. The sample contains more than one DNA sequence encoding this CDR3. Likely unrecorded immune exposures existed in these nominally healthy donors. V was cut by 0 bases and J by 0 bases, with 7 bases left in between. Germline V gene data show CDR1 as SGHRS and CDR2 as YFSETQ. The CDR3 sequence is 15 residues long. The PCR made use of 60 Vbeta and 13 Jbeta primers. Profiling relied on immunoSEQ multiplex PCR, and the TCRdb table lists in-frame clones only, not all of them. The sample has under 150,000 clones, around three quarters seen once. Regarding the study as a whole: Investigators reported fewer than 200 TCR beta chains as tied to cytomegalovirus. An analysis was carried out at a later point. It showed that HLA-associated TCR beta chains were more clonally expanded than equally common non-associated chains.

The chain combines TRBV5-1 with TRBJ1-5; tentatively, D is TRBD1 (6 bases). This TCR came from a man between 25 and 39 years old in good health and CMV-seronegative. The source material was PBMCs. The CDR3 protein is CASSLGTDSNQPQHF. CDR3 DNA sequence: TGCGCCAGCAGCTTGGGGACAGATAGCAATCAGCCCCAGCATTTT.